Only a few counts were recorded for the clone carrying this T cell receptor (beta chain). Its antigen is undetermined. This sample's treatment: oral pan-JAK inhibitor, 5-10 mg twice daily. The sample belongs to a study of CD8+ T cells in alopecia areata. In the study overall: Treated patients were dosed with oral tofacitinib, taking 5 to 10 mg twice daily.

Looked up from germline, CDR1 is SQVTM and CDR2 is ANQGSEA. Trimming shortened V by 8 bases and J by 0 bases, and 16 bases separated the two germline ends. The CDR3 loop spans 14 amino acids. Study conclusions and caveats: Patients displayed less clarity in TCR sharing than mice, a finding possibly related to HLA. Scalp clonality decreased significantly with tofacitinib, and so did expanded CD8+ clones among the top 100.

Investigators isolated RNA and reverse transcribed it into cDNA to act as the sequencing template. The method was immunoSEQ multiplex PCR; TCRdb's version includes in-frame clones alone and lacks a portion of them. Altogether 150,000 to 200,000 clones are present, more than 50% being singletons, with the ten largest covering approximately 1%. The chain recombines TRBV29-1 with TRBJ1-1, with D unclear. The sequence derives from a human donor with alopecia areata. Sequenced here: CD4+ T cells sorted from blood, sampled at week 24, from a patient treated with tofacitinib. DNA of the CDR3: TGCAGCACCGTTCAAGGTTGGTTGAACACTGAAGCTTTCTTT. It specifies CSTVQGWLNTEAFF.